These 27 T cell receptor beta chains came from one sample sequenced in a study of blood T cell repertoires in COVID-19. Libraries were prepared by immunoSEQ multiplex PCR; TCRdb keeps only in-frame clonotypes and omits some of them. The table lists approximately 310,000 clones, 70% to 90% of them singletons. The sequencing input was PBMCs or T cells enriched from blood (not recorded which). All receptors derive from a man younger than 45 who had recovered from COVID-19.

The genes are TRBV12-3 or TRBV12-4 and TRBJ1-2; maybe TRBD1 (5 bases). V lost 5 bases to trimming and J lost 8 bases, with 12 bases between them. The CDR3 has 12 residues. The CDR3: CASSRQPEGYTF. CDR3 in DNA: TGTGCCAGCAGTCGACAGCCTGAAGGCTACACCTTC.

The DNA for the CDR3 is TGCAGCGGAGGGACAGGGGGGAATGGCTACACCTTC. It specifies CSGGTGGNGYTF. The chain combines TRBV29-1 with TRBJ1-2; TRBD1 agrees at 11 bases. The V gene end was trimmed by 7 bases and the J gene end by 6 bases; junction bases not matched to a gene: 4. The CDR3 runs to 12 residues. The V gene's germline CDR1 is SQVTM and CDR2 ANQGSEA.

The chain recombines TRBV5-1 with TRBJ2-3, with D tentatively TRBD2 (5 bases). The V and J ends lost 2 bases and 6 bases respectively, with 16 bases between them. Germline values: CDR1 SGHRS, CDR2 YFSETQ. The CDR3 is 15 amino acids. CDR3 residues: CASSLRTSTRDTQYF. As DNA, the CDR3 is TGCGCCAGCAGCTTAAGGACTTCAACCCGCGATACGCAGTATTTT.

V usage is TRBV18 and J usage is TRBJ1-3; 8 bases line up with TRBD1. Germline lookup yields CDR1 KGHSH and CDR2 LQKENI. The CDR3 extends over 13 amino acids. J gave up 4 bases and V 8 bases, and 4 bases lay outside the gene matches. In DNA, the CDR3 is TGTGCCAGCGGACAGGGTGGCGGAAACACCATATATTTT. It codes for CASGQGGGNTIYF.

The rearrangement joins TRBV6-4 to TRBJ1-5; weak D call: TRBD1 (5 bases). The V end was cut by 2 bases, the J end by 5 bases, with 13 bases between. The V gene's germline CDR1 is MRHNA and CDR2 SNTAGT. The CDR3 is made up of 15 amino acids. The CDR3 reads CASSDVAGQDQPQHF. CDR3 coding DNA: TGTGCCAGCAGTGACGTGGCAGGGCAAGATCAGCCCCAGCATTTT.

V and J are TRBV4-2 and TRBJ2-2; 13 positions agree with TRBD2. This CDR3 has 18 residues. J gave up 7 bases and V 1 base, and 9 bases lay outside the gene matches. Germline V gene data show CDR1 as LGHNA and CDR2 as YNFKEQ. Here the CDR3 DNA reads TGTGCCAGCAGCCAAGGGGCACTAGCGGGGGGGCCTAGCGGGGAGCTGTTTTTT. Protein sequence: CASSQGALAGGPSGELFF.

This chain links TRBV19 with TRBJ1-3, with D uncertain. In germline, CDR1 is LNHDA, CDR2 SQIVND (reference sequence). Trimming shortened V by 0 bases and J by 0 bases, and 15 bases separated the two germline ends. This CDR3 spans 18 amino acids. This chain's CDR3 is CASSIDGEAPVSGNTIYF. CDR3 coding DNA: TGTGCCAGTAGTATAGATGGTGAGGCACCCGTCTCTGGAAACACCATATATTTT.

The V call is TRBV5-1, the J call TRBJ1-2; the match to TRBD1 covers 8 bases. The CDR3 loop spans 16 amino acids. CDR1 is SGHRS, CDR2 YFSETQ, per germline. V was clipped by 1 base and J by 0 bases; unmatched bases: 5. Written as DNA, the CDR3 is TGCGCCAGCAGCTTGACAGGGGGGTCAACTAACTATGGCTACACCTTC. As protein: CASSLTGGSTNYGYTF.

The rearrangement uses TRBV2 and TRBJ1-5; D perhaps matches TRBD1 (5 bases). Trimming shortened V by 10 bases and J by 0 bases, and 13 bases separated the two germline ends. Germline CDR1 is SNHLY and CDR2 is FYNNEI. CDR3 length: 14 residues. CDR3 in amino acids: CATGWDYSNQPQHF. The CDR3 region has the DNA TGTGCCACCGGTTGGGACTATAGCAATCAGCCCCAGCATTTT.

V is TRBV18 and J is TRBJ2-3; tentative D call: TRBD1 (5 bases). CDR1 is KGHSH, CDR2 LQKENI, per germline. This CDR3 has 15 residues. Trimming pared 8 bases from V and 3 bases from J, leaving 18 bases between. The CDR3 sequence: CASASGLGGTDTQYF. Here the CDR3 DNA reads TGTGCCAGCGCGTCAGGGTTGGGTGGAACAGATACGCAGTATTTT.

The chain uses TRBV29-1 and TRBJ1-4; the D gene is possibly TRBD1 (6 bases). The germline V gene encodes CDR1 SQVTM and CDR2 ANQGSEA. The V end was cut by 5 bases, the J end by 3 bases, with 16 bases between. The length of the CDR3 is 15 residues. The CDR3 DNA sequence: TGCAGCGTTTCGACTTCCAGGGGTGCTAATGAAAAACTGTTTTTT. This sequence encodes CSVSTSRGANEKLFF. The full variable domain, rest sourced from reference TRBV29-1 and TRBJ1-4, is SAVISQKPSRDICQRGTSLTIQCQVDSQVTMMFWYRQQPGQSLTLIATANQGSEATYESGFVIDKFPISRPNLTFSTLTVSNMSPEDSSIYLCSVSTSRGANEKLFFGSGTQLSVL.

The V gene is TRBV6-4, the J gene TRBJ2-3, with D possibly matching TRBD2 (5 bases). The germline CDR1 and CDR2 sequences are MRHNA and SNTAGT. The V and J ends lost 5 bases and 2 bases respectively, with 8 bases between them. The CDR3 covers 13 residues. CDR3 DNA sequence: TGTGCCAGCAGTACCGGGAACACAGATACGCAGTATTTT. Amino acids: CASSTGNTDTQYF.

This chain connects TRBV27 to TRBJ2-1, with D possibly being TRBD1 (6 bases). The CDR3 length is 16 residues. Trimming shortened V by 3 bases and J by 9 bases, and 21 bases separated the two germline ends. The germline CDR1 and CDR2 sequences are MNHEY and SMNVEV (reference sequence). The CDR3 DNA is TGTGCCAGCAGTTTTAACACAGGGAACCGGGTGTTTGAGCAGTTCTTC. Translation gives CASSFNTGNRVFEQFF.

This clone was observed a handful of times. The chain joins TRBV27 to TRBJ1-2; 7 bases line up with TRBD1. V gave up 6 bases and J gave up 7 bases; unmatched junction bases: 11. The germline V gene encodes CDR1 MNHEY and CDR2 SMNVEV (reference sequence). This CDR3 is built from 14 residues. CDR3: CASRQYRGVGGYTF. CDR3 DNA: TGTGCCAGCAGGCAGTACAGGGGAGTAGGTGGCTACACCTTC.

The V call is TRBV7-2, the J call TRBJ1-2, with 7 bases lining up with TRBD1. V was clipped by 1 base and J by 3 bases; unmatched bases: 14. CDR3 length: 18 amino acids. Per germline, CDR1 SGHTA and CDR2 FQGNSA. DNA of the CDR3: TGTGCCAGCAGCTTAGATAGCCAGGGGGGCAGAGGGGACTATGGCTACACCTTC. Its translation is CASSLDSQGGRGDYGYTF.

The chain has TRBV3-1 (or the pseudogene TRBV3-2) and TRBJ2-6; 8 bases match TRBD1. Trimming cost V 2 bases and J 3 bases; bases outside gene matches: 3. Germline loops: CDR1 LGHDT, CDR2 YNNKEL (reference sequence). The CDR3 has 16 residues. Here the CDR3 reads CASSQQGAHGANVLTF. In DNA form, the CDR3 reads TGTGCCAGCAGCCAACAGGGGGCGCATGGGGCCAACGTCCTGACTTTC.

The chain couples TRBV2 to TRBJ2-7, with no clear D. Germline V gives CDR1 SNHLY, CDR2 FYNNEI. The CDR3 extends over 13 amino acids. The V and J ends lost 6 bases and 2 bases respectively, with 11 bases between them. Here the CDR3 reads CASRGIDTYEQYF. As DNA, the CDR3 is TGTGCCAGCAGGGGTATAGACACCTACGAGCAGTACTTC.

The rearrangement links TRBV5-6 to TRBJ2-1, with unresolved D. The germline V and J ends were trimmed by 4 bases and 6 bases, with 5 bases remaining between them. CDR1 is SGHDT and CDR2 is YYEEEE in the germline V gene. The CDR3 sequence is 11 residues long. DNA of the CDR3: TGTGCCAGCAGCCTGAGCAATGAGCAGTTCTTC. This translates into CASSLSNEQFF.

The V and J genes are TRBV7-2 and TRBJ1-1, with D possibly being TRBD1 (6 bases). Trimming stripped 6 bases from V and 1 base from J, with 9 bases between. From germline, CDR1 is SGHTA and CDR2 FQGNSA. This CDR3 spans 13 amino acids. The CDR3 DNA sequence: TGTGCCAGCAGAAAGACAGGGAACACTGAAGCTTTCTTT. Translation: CASRKTGNTEAFF.

Here the CDR3 DNA reads TGCAGCGTTGACCCTACCGGGACAGCCTCTTCTAACTATGGCTACACCTTC. Residues: CSVDPTGTASSNYGYTF. The V gene is TRBV29-1, the J gene TRBJ1-2, with 7 positions matching TRBD1. V was clipped by 3 bases and J by 0 bases; unmatched bases: 13. The CDR3 is made up of 17 amino acids. The germline CDR1 and CDR2 sequences are SQVTM and ANQGSEA.

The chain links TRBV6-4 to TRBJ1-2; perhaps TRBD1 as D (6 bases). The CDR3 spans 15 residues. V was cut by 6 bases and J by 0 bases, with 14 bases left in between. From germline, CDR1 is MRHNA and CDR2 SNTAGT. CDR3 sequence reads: CASRVRDTSNYGYTF. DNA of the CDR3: TGTGCCAGCAGAGTCCGGGACACGTCTAACTATGGCTACACCTTC.

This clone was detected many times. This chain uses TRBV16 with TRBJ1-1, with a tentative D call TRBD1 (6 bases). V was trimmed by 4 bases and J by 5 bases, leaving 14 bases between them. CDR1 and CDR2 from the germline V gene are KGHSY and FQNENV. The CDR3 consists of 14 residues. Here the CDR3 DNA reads TGTGCCAGCAGCCCTGTAGGGGGGGTAACTGAAGCTTTCTTT. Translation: CASSPVGGVTEAFF.

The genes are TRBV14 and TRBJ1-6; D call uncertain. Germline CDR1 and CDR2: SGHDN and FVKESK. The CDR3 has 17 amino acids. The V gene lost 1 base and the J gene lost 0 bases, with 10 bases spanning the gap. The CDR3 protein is CASSQATASSYNSPLHF. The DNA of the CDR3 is TGTGCCAGCAGCCAAGCCACCGCGAGCTCCTATAATTCACCCCTCCACTTT.

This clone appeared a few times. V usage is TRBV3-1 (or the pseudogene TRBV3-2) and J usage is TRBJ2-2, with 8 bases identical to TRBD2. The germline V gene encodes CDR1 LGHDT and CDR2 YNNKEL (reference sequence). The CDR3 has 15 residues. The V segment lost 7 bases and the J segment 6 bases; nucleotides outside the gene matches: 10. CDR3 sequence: CASTDGGAQPGELFF. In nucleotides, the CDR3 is TGTGCCAGCACCGACGGGGGGGCCCAACCCGGGGAGCTGTTTTTT.

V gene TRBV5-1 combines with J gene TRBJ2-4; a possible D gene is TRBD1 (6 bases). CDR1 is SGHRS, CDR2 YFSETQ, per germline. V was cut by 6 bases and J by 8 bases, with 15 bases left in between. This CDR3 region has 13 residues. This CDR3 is CASKKQGIDIQYF. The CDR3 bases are TGCGCCAGCAAAAAACAGGGTATCGACATTCAGTACTTC.

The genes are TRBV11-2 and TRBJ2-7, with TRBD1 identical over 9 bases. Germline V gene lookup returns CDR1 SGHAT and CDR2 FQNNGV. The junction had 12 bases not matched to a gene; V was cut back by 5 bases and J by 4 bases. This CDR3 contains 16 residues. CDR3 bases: TGTGCCAGCAGCCTTAGTATAGGACAGGGGACTTACGAGCAGTACTTC. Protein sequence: CASSLSIGQGTYEQYF.

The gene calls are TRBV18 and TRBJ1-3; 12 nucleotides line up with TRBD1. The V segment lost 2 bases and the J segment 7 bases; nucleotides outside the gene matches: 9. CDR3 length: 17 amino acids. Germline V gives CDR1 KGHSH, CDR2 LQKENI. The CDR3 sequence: CASSPYTGQGARNTIYF. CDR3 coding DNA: TGTGCCAGCTCACCATATACGGGACAGGGGGCGAGGAACACCATATATTTT.